The present TCR beta chain was sequenced within a study of T cell responses to AZD1222 COVID-19 vaccine. Study-level points and caveats: Clonal diversity was possibly underestimated; the donors were predominantly white British and more often female. The peak T cell response came first, and repertoires were sampled only after it.

A note on this clone: Its specificity is not known.

TCRdb's table, derived via immunoSEQ multiplex PCR, lists solely in-frame clones and lacks some. The sample has about 120,000 clones; more than 75% are singletons. The sample was peripheral blood, taken on day 0 of AZD1222 vaccination. The sequence derives from an adult in good health.

This CDR3 reads CAISGLTGNEQYF. CDR3 sequence (DNA): TGTGCCATCAGCGGATTGACCGGGAACGAGCAGTACTTC. The chain couples TRBV10-3 to TRBJ2-7, with D possibly being TRBD2 (5 bases). V was shortened by 6 bases and J by 5 bases, with 14 bases between the two germline ends. CDR1 ENHRY and CDR2 SYGVKD come from the germline V gene. There are 13 residues in the CDR3.